This paragraph reports one T cell receptor beta chain. This entry belongs to a study of control samples from healthy donors and cancer patients. Produced via immunoSEQ multiplex PCR; TCRdb's table is partial and in-frame only. The data hold 65,000 to 95,000 clones, with 70% to 90% observed a single time. This TCR derives from a man aged 50 or older in good health. The sample consisted of blood.

The CDR3 DNA is TGTGCCAGCAGTTACCGGCAAGGAACAGATACGCAGTATTTT. This codes for CASSYRQGTDTQYF. The V and J genes are TRBV6-2 or TRBV6-3 and TRBJ2-3; D remains unclear. V was cut by 2 bases and J by 3 bases, with 9 bases left in between. The CDR3 is 14 residues long. Germline V gene sequence: CDR1 MNHEY, CDR2 SVGEGT.